This T cell receptor (beta chain) was recovered during a study of shared clonotypes between healthy human individuals. Study information: CD8 memory received one plate per donor, CD8 naive two, CD4 memory three and CD4 naive three.

Every subset's genomic DNA went evenly onto several immunoSEQ plates. Assay: immunoSEQ multiplex PCR; the TCRdb copy retains only in-frame clones and omits some. The table records nearly 2 million clones, around 96% of them present only once. Naivety among CD8 cells was defined by CD45RO negativity and positive CCR7 selection, thereby excluding terminally differentiated effector memory CD45RA+ cells. The V and J ends lost 5 bases and 0 bases respectively, with 14 bases between them. Germline V CDR1 and CDR2: LGHNT, FRNRAP. The CDR3 is 16 residues long. The sample consisted of naive CD8+ T cells sorted from blood. The clonotype comes from a man aged 18 to 29 in good health. This chain joins TRBV12-5 and TRBJ2-1; a weak D match, TRBD2 (5 bases). The CDR3 nucleotides are TGTGCTAGTGGTGAGGACTTGGGTTTCTCCTACAATGAGCAGTTCTTC. Protein product: CASGEDLGFSYNEQFF. Based on the CDR3 plus reference TRBV12-5 and TRBJ2-1, the full variable domain is DARVTQTPRHKVTEMGQEVTMRCQPILGHNTVFWYRQTMMQGLELLAYFRNRAPLDDSGMPKDRFSAEMPDATLATLKIQPSEPRDSAVYFCASGEDLGFSYNEQFFGPGTRLTVL.